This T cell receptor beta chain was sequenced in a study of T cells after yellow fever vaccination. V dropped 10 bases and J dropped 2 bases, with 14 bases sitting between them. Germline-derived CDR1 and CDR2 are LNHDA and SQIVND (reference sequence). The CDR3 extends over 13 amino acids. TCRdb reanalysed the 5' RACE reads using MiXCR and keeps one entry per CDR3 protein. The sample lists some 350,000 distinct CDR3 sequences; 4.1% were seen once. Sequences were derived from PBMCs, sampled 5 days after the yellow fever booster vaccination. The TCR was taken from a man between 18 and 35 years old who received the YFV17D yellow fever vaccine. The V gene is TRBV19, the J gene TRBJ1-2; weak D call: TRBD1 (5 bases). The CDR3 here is CATRQTENYGYTF. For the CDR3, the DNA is TGTGCCACGCGACAGACAGAAAACTATGGCTACACCTTC.